Presented here are 3 T cell receptor beta chains from one specimen sequenced in a study of cytomegalovirus exposure and HLA in healthy donors. Primers: 60 Vbeta forward and 13 Jbeta reverse. Generated by immunoSEQ multiplex PCR, the TCRdb table keeps only in-frame clones and is missing some. The repertoire includes about 120,000 clones, 60% to 85% of them detected once, and 6.3% sits in the top ten. Sequencing was done on a sample of PBMCs. The source is a middle-aged woman in good health and CMV-seronegative.

The rearrangement uses TRBV4-2 and TRBJ1-1; perhaps TRBD1 as D (6 bases). Per germline, CDR1 LGHNA and CDR2 YNFKEQ. With 3 bases removed from V and 11 bases from J, the gap between germline ends came to 16 bases. The CDR3 spans 13 residues. The CDR3 nucleotides are TGTGCCAGCAGCCACCTGTACGACAGGACTGCTTTCTTT. Translated: CASSHLYDRTAFF.

This chain joins TRBV19 and TRBJ2-1, with 8 bases aligning to TRBD2. The V gene end was trimmed by 6 bases and the J gene end by 2 bases; junction bases not matched to a gene: 9. The CDR3 has 16 amino acids. Germline V lookup: CDR1 LNHDA, CDR2 SQIVND (reference sequence). The CDR3 DNA sequence: TGTGCCAGTAGCGACGGGCTAGCGGGCCCCTACAATGAGCAGTTCTTC. Its translation: CASSDGLAGPYNEQFF.

The chain carries TRBV18 and TRBJ1-2, with 7 bases matching TRBD1. Trimming took 3 bases from V and 7 from J; bases not matched to a gene: 14. Germline V CDR1 and CDR2: KGHSH, LQKENI. This CDR3 is 16 amino acids long. The CDR3 nucleotides read TGTGCCAGCTCACCGACCGCCGGGACAGCCTTTTCTGGCTACACCTTC. It translates to CASSPTAGTAFSGYTF.